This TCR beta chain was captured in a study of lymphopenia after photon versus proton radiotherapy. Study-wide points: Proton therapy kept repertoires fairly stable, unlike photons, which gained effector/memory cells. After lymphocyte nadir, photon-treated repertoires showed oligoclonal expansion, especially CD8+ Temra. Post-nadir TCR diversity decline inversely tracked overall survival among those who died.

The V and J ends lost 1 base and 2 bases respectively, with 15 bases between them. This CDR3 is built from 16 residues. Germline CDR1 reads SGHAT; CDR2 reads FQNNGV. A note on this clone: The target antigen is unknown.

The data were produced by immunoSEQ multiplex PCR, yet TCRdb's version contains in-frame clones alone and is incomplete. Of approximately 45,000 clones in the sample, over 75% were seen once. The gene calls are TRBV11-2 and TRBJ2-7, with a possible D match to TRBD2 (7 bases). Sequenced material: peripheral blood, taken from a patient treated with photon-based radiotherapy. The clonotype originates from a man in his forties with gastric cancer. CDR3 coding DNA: TGTGCCAGCAGCTTAGCCCAAGGGGGGGCCGCCTACGAGCAGTACTTC. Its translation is CASSLAQGGAAYEQYF.